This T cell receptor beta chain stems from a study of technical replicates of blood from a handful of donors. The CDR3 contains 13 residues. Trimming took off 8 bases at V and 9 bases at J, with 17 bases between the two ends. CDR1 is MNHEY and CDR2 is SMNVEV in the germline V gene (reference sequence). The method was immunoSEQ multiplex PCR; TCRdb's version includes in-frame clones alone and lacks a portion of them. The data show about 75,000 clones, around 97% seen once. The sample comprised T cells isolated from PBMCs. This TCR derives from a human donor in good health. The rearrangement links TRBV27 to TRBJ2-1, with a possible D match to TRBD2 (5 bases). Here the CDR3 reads CASGFSLGAEQFF. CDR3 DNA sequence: TGTGCCAGCGGATTTTCACTGGGAGCTGAGCAGTTCTTC.